Below are 17 T cell receptor beta chains sequenced from a single sample in a study of technical replicates of blood from several donors. Generated by immunoSEQ multiplex PCR, the TCRdb table keeps only in-frame clones and is missing some. The repertoire has 60,000 or so clones, approximately 90% of them found once; the top ten carry 4% to 6.5%. The sequenced material came from PBMCs. These receptors originate from a human donor in good health. Some clones in this sample may be carry-over from other donors' samples.

The chain has TRBV6-5 and TRBJ2-6; tentative D call: TRBD1 (5 bases). Per the germline V gene, CDR1 is MNHEY and CDR2 is SVGAGI. The CDR3 totals 15 residues. Trimming removed 2 bases at V and 2 bases at J, with 7 bases between. The CDR3 spells CASSYAGTGANVLTF. CDR3 nucleotides: TGTGCCAGCAGTTACGCAGGGACTGGGGCCAACGTCCTGACTTTC.

The chain is built from TRBV11-2 and TRBJ2-5; D may be TRBD1 (5 bases). Germline values: CDR1 SGHAT, CDR2 FQNNGV. V was pared by 1 base and J by 2 bases, with 11 bases between. The CDR3 contains 15 residues. As DNA, the CDR3 is TGTGCCAGCAGCTTAGTTGGGGCAGTTCAAGAGACCCAGTACTTC. Its protein is CASSLVGAVQETQYF. Filled out from reference TRBV11-2 and TRBJ2-5, the complete variable domain reads EAGVAQSPRYKIIEKRQSVAFWCNPISGHATLYWYQQILGQGPKLLIQFQNNGVVDDSQLPKDRFSAERLKGVDSTLKIQPAKLEDSAVYLCASSLVGAVQETQYFGPGTRLLVL.

This chain connects TRBV18 to TRBJ2-7; 12 bases are shared with TRBD1. The germline V gene has CDR1 KGHSH and CDR2 LQKENI. V dropped 4 bases and J dropped 5; count of bases not matched to a gene: 6. The length of the CDR3 is 15 residues. The CDR3, as DNA: TGTGCCAGCTCACTCTTGGGACAGGGGGCCAACGAGCAGTACTTC. This sequence encodes CASSLLGQGANEQYF.

This chain links TRBV23-1 with TRBJ2-3, with TRBD2 matching 7 bases. TRBV23-1 is placed among ORFs of uncertain function. The CDR3 runs to 16 residues. Trimming cost V 3 bases and J 1 base; bases outside gene matches: 7. CDR3 loop: CASSQPRAGRTDTQYF. The CDR3 DNA sequence: TGCGCCAGCAGTCAGCCTAGAGCGGGGCGCACAGATACGCAGTATTTT.

This clone showed up just a few times. The rearrangement uses TRBV15 and TRBJ2-6; no definite D call. This CDR3 region has 17 residues. Trimming stripped 0 bases from V and 0 bases from J, with 9 bases between. Germline assignment: CDR1 LNHNV and CDR2 YYDKDF (reference sequence). This CDR3 reads CATSRDLSYSGANVLTF. The CDR3 bases are TGTGCCACCAGCAGAGATCTTAGCTACTCTGGGGCCAACGTCCTGACTTTC.

Only one count was recorded for this clone. The chain couples TRBV10-3 to TRBJ1-6; D gene uncertain. V lost 3 bases and J lost 3, with 18 bases in between. The CDR3 length is 18 residues. Germline loops: CDR1 ENHRY, CDR2 SYGVKD. The DNA for the CDR3 is TGTGCCATCAGTGAAAGGGAGGAGGGCAGAAGCTATAATTCACCCCTCCACTTT. Its protein product is CAISEREEGRSYNSPLHF.

The chain couples TRBV6-5 to TRBJ1-1, with 7 bases aligning to TRBD1. CDR1 and CDR2 (germline): MNHEY, SVGAGI. V was pared by 0 bases and J by 3 bases, with 4 bases of the junction left unmatched. This CDR3 comprises 15 residues. CDR3 sequence reads: CASSYSPTGDTEAFF. CDR3 nucleotides: TGTGCCAGCAGTTACTCCCCAACAGGGGACACTGAAGCTTTCTTT.

The chain couples TRBV5-1 to TRBJ2-1; D ambiguous. Per the germline V gene, CDR1 is SGHRS and CDR2 is YFSETQ. The CDR3 runs to 14 residues. With 9 bases removed from V and 6 bases from J, the gap between germline ends came to 19 bases. CDR3 nucleotide sequence: TGCGCCACCAGTGAACAGCCCGTGAGCAATGAGCAGTTCTTC. Its translation: CATSEQPVSNEQFF.

This chain uses TRBV30 with TRBJ1-6, with 7 bases aligning to TRBD1. The germline gives CDR1 GTSNPN, CDR2 SVGIG (reference sequence). V shed 0 bases, J shed 6 bases, and the junction held 5 bases outside the gene matches. The CDR3 consists of 15 residues. The CDR3 DNA reads as TGTGCCTGGAGTGTACAGGGGTCTCCTAATTCACCCCTCCACTTT. Its protein is CAWSVQGSPNSPLHF.

This clone was found once. The CDR3 region is CASSLVVDNSPLHF. CDR3 sequence (DNA): TGTGCCAGCAGCTTGGTAGTCGATAATTCACCCCTCCACTTT. The chain couples TRBV5-4 to TRBJ1-6; no reliable D call. V lost 0 bases to trimming and J lost 5 bases, with 6 bases between them. This CDR3 has 14 amino acids. Germline V CDR1 and CDR2: SGHNT, YYREEE (reference sequence).

The rearrangement uses TRBV5-1 and TRBJ2-1; TRBD2 aligns across 8 bases. The CDR3 is made up of 15 amino acids. Germline V CDR1 and CDR2: SGHRS, YFSETQ. Trimming cost V 1 base and J 9 bases; bases outside gene matches: 9. CDR3 loop: CASSLSGSGDGEQFF. The CDR3 region has the DNA TGCGCCAGCAGCTTGAGCGGGAGCGGGGACGGTGAGCAGTTCTTC.

The count of this clone is one. The rearrangement links TRBV12-5 to TRBJ2-5, with 10 bases identical to TRBD2. The CDR3 consists of 15 residues. V shed 6 bases and J 1 base; nucleotides not matched to a gene: 5. Germline lookup yields CDR1 LGHNT and CDR2 FRNRAP. The CDR3 spells CASGNSGGLQETQYF. In nucleotides, the CDR3 is TGTGCTAGTGGGAATAGCGGGGGGCTCCAAGAGACCCAGTACTTC.

This chain links TRBV30 with TRBJ2-5; no clear D gene. The CDR3 spans 12 residues. CDR1 is GTSNPN, CDR2 SVGIG, per germline (reference sequence). V lost 3 bases to trimming and J lost 1 base, with 6 bases between them. CDR3 loop: CAWRGAQETQYF. For the CDR3, the DNA is TGTGCCTGGAGGGGCGCCCAAGAGACCCAGTACTTC.

The V gene is TRBV13, the J gene TRBJ1-6; D not certain. The V gene's germline CDR1 is PRHDT and CDR2 FYEKMQ (reference sequence). The V end was cut by 0 bases, the J end by 13 bases, with 10 bases between. The CDR3 has 13 amino acids. For the CDR3, the DNA is TGTGCCAGCAGCTTAGGGGGCCTTGAGCCCCTCCACTTT. It codes for CASSLGGLEPLHF.

The chain has TRBV7-3 and TRBJ1-2, with 10 bases matching TRBD1. There are 15 residues in the CDR3. Per the germline V gene, CDR1 is SGHTA and CDR2 is FQGTGA. After removal of 5 bases from V and 5 bases from J, the junction contained 8 bases not matched to a gene. The CDR3 loop is CASSPTGGVNYGYTF. CDR3 sequence (DNA): TGTGCCAGCAGCCCGACAGGGGGCGTGAATTATGGCTACACCTTC. The whole variable domain, remainder taken from reference TRBV7-3 and TRBJ1-2, is GAGVSQTPSNKVTEKGKYVELRCDPISGHTALYWYRQSLGQGPEFLIYFQGTGAADDSGLPNDRFFAVRPEGSVSTLKIQRTERGDSAVYLCASSPTGGVNYGYTFGSGTRLTVV.

The V and J genes are TRBV7-2 and TRBJ2-5; 11 bases line up with TRBD2. Germline V gene sequence: CDR1 SGHTA, CDR2 FQGNSA. This CDR3 has 15 amino acids. After removal of 5 bases from V and 4 bases from J, the junction contained 6 bases not matched to a gene. The CDR3 sequence: CASSLLAGGSETQYF. The CDR3 region has the DNA TGTGCCAGCAGCCTCCTAGCGGGGGGTTCAGAGACCCAGTACTTC.

This clone was found once. The V and J genes are TRBV5-6 and TRBJ2-7; D not certain. The CDR3 spans 13 residues. The germline V gene has CDR1 SGHDT and CDR2 YYEEEE. The V and J ends lost 0 bases and 3 bases respectively, with 7 bases between them. The CDR3 DNA is TGTGCCAGCAGCTTGGAGGCAGGCTACGAGCAGTACTTC. Its translation: CASSLEAGYEQYF.